A selection of T cell receptor beta chains follows, all from one sample in a study of regulatory T cells in long-lasting Graves disease. TCRdb itself ran the multiplex PCR reads through MiXCR, one entry per CDR3 protein. The sample includes 200,000 to 250,000 distinct CDR3 sequences, approximately 19% of them seen just once. These data also formed part of another study, on T cells in Graves' hyperthyroidism and ophthalmopathy.

The sequencing used peripheral blood mononuclear cells (PBMCs), collected at new diagnosis, from a patient treated with antithyroid drugs. The receptors originated from a woman aged 25 to 39 with Graves disease. The CDR3 runs from the conserved cysteine through the conserved F or W. A D gene is named only where the DNA matches it firmly. Clone size is shown for a subset of rows, as once, few, many or a class of expanded clone.

j_gene	d_gene	v_gene	abundance	CDR3nt	CDR3aa
TRBJ1-4	NA	TRBV10-2	many	TGCGCCAGCAGTGAAGGGGAGGGAGAAAAACTGTTTTTT	CASSEGEGEKLFF
TRBJ2-1	NA	TRBV4-2	NA	TGTGCCAGCAGCCAAGAGACCAGCACAATAACCTACAATGGGCAGTTCTTC	CASSQETSTITYNGQFF
TRBJ2-1	NA	TRBV12-3/TRBV12-4	many	TGTGCCAGCAGTGCTGGCAGACACAATGAGCAGTTCTTC	CASSAGRHNEQFF
TRBJ1-2	NA	TRBV5-6	many	TGTGCCAGCATAAGGTGGGGCGCTAACTATGGCTACACCTTC	CASIRWGANYGYTF
TRBJ1-6	TRBD1	TRBV28	many	TGTGCCAGCAGACTTCGGGGACAGGGGAATTCACCCCTCCACTTT	CASRLRGQGNSPLHF
TRBJ2-7	NA	TRBV2	many	TGTGCCAGCAGGGCAGGGCCAGGAATTTACGAGCAGTACTTC	CASRAGPGIYEQYF
TRBJ1-3	NA	TRBV7-9	few	TGTGCCAGCAGCTCGGGGGGGGGCTCTGGAAACACCATATATTTT	CASSSGGGSGNTIYF
TRBJ2-2	TRBD1	TRBV7-9	many	TGCGCCAGCAGCTTGGACAGGATGGACACCGGGGAGCTGTTTTTT	CASSLDRMDTGELFF
TRBJ1-1	TRBD1	TRBV18	many	TGTGCCAGCTCACCCCCGACAGGGGCGGTTACTGAAGCTTTCTTT	CASSPPTGAVTEAFF
TRBJ2-3	TRBD1	TRBV11-2	NA	TGTGCCAGCAGCAGCCCAAAAACAGGGGGTGATACACATACGCAGTACTTT	CASSSPKTGGDTHTQYF
TRBJ1-4	NA	TRBV27	many	TGTGCCAGCAGTTCCCTGGCGGGCGATGAAAAACTGTTTTTT	CASSSLAGDEKLFF
TRBJ1-2	NA	TRBV6-2/TRBV6-3	many	TGTGCCAGCACCACAAGTAGCGGGGCGCGTTATTCTTCCTATGGCTACACCTTC	CASTTSSGARYSSYGYTF
TRBJ1-1	NA	TRBV28	many	TGTGCCAGCAGGGGGAACACTGAAGCTTTCTTT	CASRGNTEAFF
TRBJ2-3	TRBD2	TRBV11-2	few	TGTGCCAGCAGCTCCTTTGATTTAAGAACTAGCGGGAGAATAGATACGCAGTATTTT	CASSSFDLRTSGRIDTQYF
TRBJ2-3	TRBD2	TRBV6-2/TRBV6-3	many	TGTGCCAGCAGTGAAGCAGCGGGGGGCACAGATACGCAGTATTTT	CASSEAAGGTDTQYF
TRBJ2-1	NA	TRBV12-3/TRBV12-4	many	TGTGCCAGCAGTTTACGGCAGATCTACAATGAGCAGTTCTTC	CASSLRQIYNEQFF
TRBJ2-1	NA	TRBV11-2	many	TGTGCCAGCAGCTTATTCGGTTTGGAATACAATGAGCAGTTCTTC	CASSLFGLEYNEQFF
TRBJ2-7	NA	TRBV5-6	many	TGTGCCAGCAGCTTGGGAACAAATTCCTACGAGCAGTACTTC	CASSLGTNSYEQYF
TRBJ2-7	TRBD2	TRBV5-1	NA	TGCGCCAGCAGCTTCGGGAGGGCCCTCTCCGAGCGGTACTTC	CASSFGRALSERYF
TRBJ2-7	NA	TRBV2	NA	TGTGCCAGCAGGCTGGACATTGGAGTGGACGAGCAGTACTTC	CASRLDIGVDEQYF
TRBJ2-7	NA	TRBV2	many	TGTGCCAGCAGTAACAGGTTTACCTACGAGCAGTACTTC	CASSNRFTYEQYF
TRBJ2-5	NA	TRBV18	many	TGTGCCAGCTCCCCCGGGTCTCAAGAGACCCAGTACTTC	CASSPGSQETQYF
TRBJ2-2	NA	TRBV29-1	NA	TGCAGCGTTGTCGTGTGGAGGGAGCTGTTTTTT	CSVVVWRELFF
TRBJ2-1	NA	TRBV11-3	many	TGTGCCGCCGCAGAGGGGGGGGCCTACAATGAGCAGTTCTTC	CAAAEGGAYNEQFF
TRBJ1-2	NA	TRBV28	many	TGTGCCAGCAGGTCAACCGGGACGGACTACTATGGCTACACCTTC	CASRSTGTDYYGYTF
TRBJ2-3	NA	TRBV5-6	NA	TGTGCCAGCAGCCCCGGACTAGGGACACCATGGGAGACAGATACGCAGTATTTT	CASSPGLGTPWETDTQYF
TRBJ1-1	NA	TRBV12-3/TRBV12-4	many	TGTGCCAGCAGTTGGGCCCGGAGGGGTGAAGCTTTCTTT	CASSWARRGEAFF
TRBJ2-3	TRBD2	TRBV12-3/TRBV12-4	NA	TGTGCCAGCAGCCTAGCGGGGGGGTGGACGCAGTATTTT	CASSLAGGWTQYF
TRBJ1-5	NA	TRBV20-1	many	TGCAGTGCTGGTCGGTTGAATCAGCCCCAGCATTTT	CSAGRLNQPQHF
TRBJ2-1	TRBD2	TRBV9	few	TGTGCCAGCAGCGTAGGGACTAGCGGGGGGGCCTCCAATGAGCAGTTCTTC	CASSVGTSGGASNEQFF
TRBJ2-3	NA	TRBV27	many	TGTGCCAGCAGTTTTGGAGACCATCGGCGGGCGGGTAGCACAGATACGCAGTATTTT	CASSFGDHRRAGSTDTQYF
TRBJ2-3	NA	TRBV2	many	TGTGCCAGCGGAGACAGCCTAGGCACAGATACGCAGTATTTT	CASGDSLGTDTQYF
TRBJ2-2	TRBD1	TRBV28	many	TGTGCCAGCAGCTGGGACAGTTACACCGGGGAGCTGTTTTTT	CASSWDSYTGELFF
TRBJ2-3	TRBD1	TRBV20-1	many	TGCAGTGCTATTCAGGGGGCAATTTTCACAGATACGCAGTATTTT	CSAIQGAIFTDTQYF
TRBJ2-7	TRBD2	TRBV28	many	TGTGCCAGCAGTTTTCGGATAGCGGGGGGCCAGACCTACGAGCAGTACTTC	CASSFRIAGGQTYEQYF
TRBJ1-1	NA	TRBV7-9	few	TGTGCCAGCAGAGGAGGAGAGAACACTGAAGCTTTCTTT	CASRGGENTEAFF
TRBJ1-2	NA	TRBV12-3/TRBV12-4	many	TGTGCCAGCAGTTTACCCCCGAATCCTGGCTACACCTTC	CASSLPPNPGYTF
TRBJ1-2	TRBD1	TRBV9	many	TGTGCCAGCAGCCTTGGACAGGGGGCTTCGTATGGCTACACCTTC	CASSLGQGASYGYTF
TRBJ2-4	TRBD2	TRBV28	NA	TGTGCCAGCAGTTTGGTAGCGGGAGGATTTCAGTACTTC	CASSLVAGGFQYF
TRBJ2-1	NA	TRBV27	NA	TGTGCCAGCTACCGAACCCTCAATGAGCAGTTCTTC	CASYRTLNEQFF
TRBJ1-2	TRBD1	TRBV11-3	NA	TGTGCCAGCAGCCCTCGGGACAGACAAAACTATGGCTACACCTTC	CASSPRDRQNYGYTF
TRBJ2-5	TRBD1	TRBV9	NA	TGTGCCAGCAGTATACAGGGGGATGAGACCCAGTACTTC	CASSIQGDETQYF
TRBJ2-7	TRBD2	TRBV6-5	many	TGTGCCAGCAGTTACCGGACTAGCGGGAGGCAATACGAGCAGTACTTC	CASSYRTSGRQYEQYF
TRBJ1-6	TRBD1	TRBV12-3/TRBV12-4	many	TGTGCCACCAAGTCAGGGGGCGCATATTCACCCCTCCACTTT	CATKSGGAYSPLHF
TRBJ1-2	TRBD1	TRBV3-1	few	TGTGCCAGCATGGGACGGCGGGACAGAGCTAACTATGGCTACACCTTC	CASMGRRDRANYGYTF
TRBJ2-7	NA	TRBV11-3	many	TGTGCCAGCAGCTTTGGGAAATACGAGCAGTACTTC	CASSFGKYEQYF
TRBJ1-3	NA	TRBV3-1	few	TGTGCCAGCAGCCCCTTAGCGGGTCGGGTGAAACTCTCTGGAAACACCATATATTTT	CASSPLAGRVKLSGNTIYF
TRBJ1-5	NA	TRBV6-1	NA	TGTGCCAGCAGTGACCGGAGGGAACAGCCCCAGCATTTT	CASSDRREQPQHF